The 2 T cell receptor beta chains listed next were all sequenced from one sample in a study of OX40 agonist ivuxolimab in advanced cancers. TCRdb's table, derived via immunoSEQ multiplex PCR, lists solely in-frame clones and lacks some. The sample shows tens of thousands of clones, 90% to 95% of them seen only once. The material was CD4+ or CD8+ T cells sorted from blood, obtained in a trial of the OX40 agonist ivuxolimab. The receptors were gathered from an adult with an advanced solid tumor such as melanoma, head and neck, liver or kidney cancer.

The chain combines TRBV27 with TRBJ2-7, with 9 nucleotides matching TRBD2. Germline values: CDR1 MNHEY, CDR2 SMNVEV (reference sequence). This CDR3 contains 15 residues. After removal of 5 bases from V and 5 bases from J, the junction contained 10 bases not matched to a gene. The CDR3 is CASSPRLAGFHEQYF. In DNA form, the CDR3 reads TGTGCCAGCAGTCCGCGCCTAGCGGGATTCCACGAGCAGTACTTC.

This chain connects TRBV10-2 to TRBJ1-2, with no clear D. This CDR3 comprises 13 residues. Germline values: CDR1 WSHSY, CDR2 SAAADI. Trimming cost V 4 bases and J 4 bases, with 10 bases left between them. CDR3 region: CASSATGSYGYTF. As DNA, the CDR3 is TGCGCCAGCAGTGCTACCGGGAGCTATGGCTACACCTTC.